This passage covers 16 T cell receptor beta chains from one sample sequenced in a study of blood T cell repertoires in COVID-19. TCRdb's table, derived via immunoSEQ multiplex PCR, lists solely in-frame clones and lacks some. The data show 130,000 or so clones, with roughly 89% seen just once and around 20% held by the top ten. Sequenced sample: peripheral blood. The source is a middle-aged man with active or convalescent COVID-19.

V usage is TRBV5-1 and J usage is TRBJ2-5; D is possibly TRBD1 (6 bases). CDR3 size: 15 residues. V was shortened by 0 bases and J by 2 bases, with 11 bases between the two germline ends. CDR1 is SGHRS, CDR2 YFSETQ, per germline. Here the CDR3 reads CASSLVRGTQETQYF. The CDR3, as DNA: TGCGCCAGCAGCTTGGTTAGGGGGACACAAGAGACCCAGTACTTC.

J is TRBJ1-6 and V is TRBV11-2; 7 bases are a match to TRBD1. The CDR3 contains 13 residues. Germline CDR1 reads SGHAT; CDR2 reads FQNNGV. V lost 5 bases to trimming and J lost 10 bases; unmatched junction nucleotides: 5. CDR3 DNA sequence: TGTGCCAGCAGCCAAACAGGGGAATCACCCCTCCACTTT. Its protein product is CASSQTGESPLHF.

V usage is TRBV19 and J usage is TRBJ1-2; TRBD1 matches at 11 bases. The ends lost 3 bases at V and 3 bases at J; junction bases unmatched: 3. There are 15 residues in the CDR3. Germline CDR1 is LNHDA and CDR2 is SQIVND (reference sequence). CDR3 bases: TGTGCCAGTAGTATCTGGACAGGGGGCGACTATGGCTACACCTTC. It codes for CASSIWTGGDYGYTF.

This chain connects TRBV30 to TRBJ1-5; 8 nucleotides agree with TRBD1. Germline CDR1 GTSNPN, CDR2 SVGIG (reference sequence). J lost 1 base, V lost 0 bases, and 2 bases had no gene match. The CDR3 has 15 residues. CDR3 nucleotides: TGTGCCTGGAGTGTAGGGACAGGCAGCAATCAGCCCCAGCATTTT. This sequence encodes CAWSVGTGSNQPQHF.

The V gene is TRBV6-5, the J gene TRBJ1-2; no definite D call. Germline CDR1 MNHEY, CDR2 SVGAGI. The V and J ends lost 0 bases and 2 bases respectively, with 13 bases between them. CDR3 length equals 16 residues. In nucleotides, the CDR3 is TGTGCCAGCAGTTACTCCCGAGGGCTTACGAACTATGGCTACACCTTC. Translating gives CASSYSRGLTNYGYTF.

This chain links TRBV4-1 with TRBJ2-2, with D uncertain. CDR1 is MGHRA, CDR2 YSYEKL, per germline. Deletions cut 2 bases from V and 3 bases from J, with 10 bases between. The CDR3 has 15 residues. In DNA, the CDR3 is TGCGCCAGCAGCCAACGGCGACTGGACACCGGGGAGCTGTTTTTT. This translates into CASSQRRLDTGELFF.

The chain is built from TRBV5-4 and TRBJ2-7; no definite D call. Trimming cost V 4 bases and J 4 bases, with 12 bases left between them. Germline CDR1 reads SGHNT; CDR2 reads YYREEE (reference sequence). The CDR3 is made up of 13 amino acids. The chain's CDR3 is CASSAPHSYEQYF. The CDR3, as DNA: TGTGCCAGCAGCGCGCCTCACAGTTACGAGCAGTACTTC.

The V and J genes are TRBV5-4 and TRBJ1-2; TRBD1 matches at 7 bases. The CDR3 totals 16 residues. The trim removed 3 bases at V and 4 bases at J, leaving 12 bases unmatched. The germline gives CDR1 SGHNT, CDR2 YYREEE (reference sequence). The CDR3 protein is CASSSGGKQGIYGYTF. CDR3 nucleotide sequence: TGTGCCAGCAGCTCAGGGGGAAAACAGGGGATCTATGGCTACACCTTC.

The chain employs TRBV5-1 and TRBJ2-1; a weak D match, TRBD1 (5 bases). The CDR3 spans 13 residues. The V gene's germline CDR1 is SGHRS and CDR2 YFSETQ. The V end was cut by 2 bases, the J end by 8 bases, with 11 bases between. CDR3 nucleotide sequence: TGCGCCAGCAGCTTAGCAGGGTTCGATGAGCAGTTCTTC. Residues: CASSLAGFDEQFF.

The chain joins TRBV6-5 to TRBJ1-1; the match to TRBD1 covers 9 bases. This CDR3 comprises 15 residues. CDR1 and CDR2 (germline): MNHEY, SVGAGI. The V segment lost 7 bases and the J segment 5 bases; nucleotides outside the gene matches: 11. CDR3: CASNFQQGARTEAFF. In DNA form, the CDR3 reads TGTGCCAGCAACTTTCAACAGGGGGCACGGACTGAAGCTTTCTTT.

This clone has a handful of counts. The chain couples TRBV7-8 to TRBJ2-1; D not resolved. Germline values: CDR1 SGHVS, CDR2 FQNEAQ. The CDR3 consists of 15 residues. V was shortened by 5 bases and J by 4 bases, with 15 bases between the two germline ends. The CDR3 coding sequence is TGTGCCAGCAGCCTCTCCGGGTCTTTATACAATGAGCAGTTCTTC. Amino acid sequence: CASSLSGSLYNEQFF. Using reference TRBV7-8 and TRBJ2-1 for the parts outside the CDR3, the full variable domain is GAGVSQSPRYKVAKRGQDVALRCDPISGHVSLFWYQQALGQGPEFLTYFQNEAQLDKSGLPSDRFFAERPEGSVSTLKIQRTQQEDSAVYLCASSLSGSLYNEQFFGPGTRLTVL.

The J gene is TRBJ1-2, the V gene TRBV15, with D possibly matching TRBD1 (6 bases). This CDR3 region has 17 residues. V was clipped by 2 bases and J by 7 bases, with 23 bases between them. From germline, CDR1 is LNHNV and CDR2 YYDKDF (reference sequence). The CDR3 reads CATSRPLWGGDPGGYTF. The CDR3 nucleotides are TGTGCCACCAGCAGACCTCTGTGGGGGGGCGACCCGGGTGGCTACACCTTC.

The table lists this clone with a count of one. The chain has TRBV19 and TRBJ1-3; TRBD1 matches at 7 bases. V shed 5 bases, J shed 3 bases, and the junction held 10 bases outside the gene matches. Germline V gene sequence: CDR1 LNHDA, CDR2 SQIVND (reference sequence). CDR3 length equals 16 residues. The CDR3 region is CASSLSGQTIGNTIYF. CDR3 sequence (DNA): TGTGCCAGTAGTCTCTCGGGACAGACTATTGGAAACACCATATATTTT.

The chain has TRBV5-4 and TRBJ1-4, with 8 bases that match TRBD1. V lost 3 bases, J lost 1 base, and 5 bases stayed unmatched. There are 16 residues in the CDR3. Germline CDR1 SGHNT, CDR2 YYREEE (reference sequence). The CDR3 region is CASSSGQGKTNEKLFF. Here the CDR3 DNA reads TGTGCCAGCAGCTCCGGACAGGGCAAAACTAATGAAAAACTGTTTTTT.

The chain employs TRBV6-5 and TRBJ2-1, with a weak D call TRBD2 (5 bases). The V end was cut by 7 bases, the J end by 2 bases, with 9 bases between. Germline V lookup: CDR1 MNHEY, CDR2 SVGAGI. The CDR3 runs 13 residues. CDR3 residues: CASNGGPYNEQFF. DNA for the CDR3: TGTGCCAGCAATGGAGGACCCTACAATGAGCAGTTCTTC.

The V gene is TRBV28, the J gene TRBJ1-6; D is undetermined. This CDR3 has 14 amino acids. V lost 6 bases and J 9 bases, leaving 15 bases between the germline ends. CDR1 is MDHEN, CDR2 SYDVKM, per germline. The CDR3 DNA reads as TGTGCCAGCAGACGAACATTCGGCGGTTCACCCCTCCACTTT. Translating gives CASRRTFGGSPLHF.